Sequencing of this T cell receptor beta chain was carried out in a study of CD4 T cells in relation to SARS-CoV-2 and coronaviruses (dated by TCRdb to about 2021). At the level of the whole study: In the ViraFEST assay, PBMCs were cultured with antigen for roughly 11 days, after which TCR beta CDR3s were sequenced to identify antigen-specific clonal expansions. A different TCR-beta assay, based on Illumina, was used to sequence expansion assays from other donors in the study. Samples from a few pre-COVID donors and the naive versus memory experiments were sequenced with the Adaptive Biotechnologies TCR-sequencing kit; other data were Illumina-based. The study assessed, at the TCR clonotype level, memory CD4+ T cell crossreactivity between SARS-CoV-2 and common cold coronavirus spike proteins. An HIV-1 Nef peptide pool or a culture without peptide was used as the negative reference condition. Patient-derived lymphoblastoid cell lines were used to map the HLA restriction of shared crossreactive spike epitopes.

CD4+ T cells from unexposed donors were collected before the COVID-19 pandemic (2011-2018). After around 11 days of culture, CD4+ T cells were isolated with the EasySep CD4+ T cell isolation kit. Unexposed donor CD4+ T cells were tested for reactivity to SARS-CoV-2 S and N and four common cold coronavirus spike pools, as cell number allowed. Each well held millions of PBMCs cultured in IMDM containing around 5% human AB serum and about 11 IU/ml IL-2. Half of the culture medium was replaced with fresh IL-2-containing medium on days 3 and 7. In general, every peptide culture condition was set up in three replicate wells. The leukapheresis product for the unexposed donors was obtained through commercial purchase. Ficoll-Paque PLUS gradient centrifugation was used to isolate PBMCs from either whole blood or leukapheresis product. PBMCs were either cryopreserved at -140 degrees C or used fresh in the expansion assay. The QIAamp Micro DNA Kit was used to extract genomic DNA from the CD4+ T cells.

What the research found in general, with its limitations: Compared with monoreactive clones, crossreactive clones had significantly weaker SARS-CoV-2-driven expansion, a result consistent with antigenic imprinting. The study was limited by small numbers of patients and tested TCRs. Crossreactivity analysis centred on spike protein, so crossreactivity against other viral proteins was not assessed. In around three fifths of donors, memory CD4+ clonotypes turned up that crossrecognized SARS-CoV-2 and at least one common cold coronavirus spike. Because no donor provided both pre-pandemic and post-infection samples, tracing the source of pre-existing responses was limited.

As regards this clone: Its antigen remains unidentified. Nothing much larger sits one base from this clone, and base qualities are not available.

The germline V gene sets CDR1 to SGHTA and CDR2 to FQGNSA. The cysteine opens and the phenylalanine closes a CDR3 of 13 amino acids. Just CDR3 DNA is preserved here, 39 bases in frame from base 1. The germline ends are 11 bases apart after V is trimmed by 6 bases and J by 2 bases. Library preparation employed the immunoSEQ multiplex PCR assay. As for the authors' bioinformatics: During preprocessing, nonproductive sequences were removed, along with CDR3s that did not begin with C, did not end with F or W, or were shorter than 7 amino acids. The MANAFEST web app was used to call antigen-specific clonotypes on the basis of expansion compared with the reference and with other culture wells. A clone counted as positive if significantly expanded in 2 of 3 replicate wells versus the reference culture at FDR below 0.05. To be called positive, a clone also had to show significant expansion compared with every other tandem well and an odds ratio greater than 5. CDR3 homology was quantified as pairwise Levenshtein distance, calculated with the stringdist R package after three terminal residues were trimmed from each end. TCRdb mirrors the immuneACCESS table, restricted to in-frame sequences. Some clones are absent from its copies; in checked studies, under half trace to an unresolved V gene, and the reason for the others is unknown. V and J calls and clone size are given by that table; D and trimming were obtained from the DNA. The sample table records approximately 17,000 clones; around 82% of these occur just once. The ten top clones hold about 14% of the sample.

This sequence uses TRBV7-2 and TRBJ2-7; the D gene is perhaps TRBD1, from 5 matching bases. This receptor was obtained from a human donor in good health. Sequenced material: CD4+ T cells from PBMCs, cultured in vitro. For the CDR3, the sequence is CASSPGHPYEQYF. The DNA sequence reads TGTGCCAGCAGTCCCGGACACCCCTACGAGCAGTACTTC. Here the CDR3 is joined to the reference TRBV7-2 and TRBJ2-7 genes, and the full variable domain is: GAGVSQSPSNKVTEKGKDVELRCDPISGHTALYWYRQSLGQGLEFLIYFQGNSAPDKSGLPSDRFSAERTGGSVSTLTIQRTQQEDSAVYLCASSPGHPYEQYFGPGTRLTVT.